This T cell receptor (beta chain) emerged from a study of neurological immune-mediated disorders. Study-wide results and caveats: Association with the multiple sclerosis repertoire cluster was not found for any clinical or MRI feature. One cluster of related CDR3 sequences contained, by phylogenetic grouping, the repertoires of 18 of 34 multiple sclerosis patients and formed a possible signature.

The unsorted libraries had their origin in 2 million PBMCs stored at -80 C. This clonotype was found many times. Its specificity is unknown. The cDNA came from 5'RACE, which used 10-nucleotide random UMIs. TCRdb reprocessed the 5' RACE reads with MiXCR, giving one entry per CDR3 protein. This repertoire shows about 87,000 distinct CDR3 sequences, roughly 3.5% found once; its top ten account for 2.5% to 3%. This sequence originates from a woman between 45 and 65 years old with multiple sclerosis. The sequencing sample was made of PBMCs.

The CDR3 here is CASSTSGEGNEQFF. Written as DNA, the CDR3 is TGTGCCAGCAGTACCTCAGGGGAGGGCAATGAGCAGTTCTTC. The J gene is TRBJ2-1, the V gene TRBV6-6; a weak D match, TRBD2 (7 bases). The CDR3 totals 14 residues. Trimming took off 5 bases at V and 6 bases at J, with 14 bases between the two ends. Germline CDR1 and CDR2: MNHNY and SVGAGI (reference sequence).